A single sample is the source of the 4 T cell receptor beta chains below, sequenced in a study of T cell changes during pregnancy in multiple sclerosis. Profiling relied on immunoSEQ multiplex PCR, and the TCRdb table lists in-frame clones only, not all of them. The sample yields around 100,000 clones, 92% seen once. Material: peripheral blood, obtained after pregnancy. Receptor source: a female donor with multiple sclerosis, enrolled in a pregnancy study.

This clone was detected only once. The chain recombines TRBV28 with TRBJ2-2; D is unresolved. CDR1 is MDHEN and CDR2 is SYDVKM in the germline V gene. V was shortened by 1 base and J by 4 bases, with 4 bases between the two germline ends. The CDR3 runs to 13 residues. CDR3 amino acids: CASSLFSTGELFF. In DNA, the CDR3 is TGTGCCAGCAGTTTATTCAGCACCGGGGAGCTGTTTTTT.

The chain couples TRBV15 to TRBJ2-6, with TRBD2 as a possible D gene (5 bases). Germline V lookup: CDR1 LNHNV, CDR2 YYDKDF (reference sequence). The germline V and J ends were trimmed by 0 bases and 0 bases, with 6 bases remaining between them. The CDR3 has 16 residues. The CDR3 DNA follows: TGTGCCACCAGCAGAGAGAGGGACTCTGGGGCCAACGTCCTGACTTTC. Translating gives CATSRERDSGANVLTF.

The rearrangement joins TRBV18 to TRBJ1-2; D perhaps matches TRBD1 (6 bases). The CDR3 is made up of 14 amino acids. In germline, CDR1 is KGHSH, CDR2 LQKENI. Trimming took 6 bases from V and 3 from J, leaving 14 bases between them. CDR3 protein: CASSPTGDYYGYTF. The DNA for the CDR3 is TGTGCCAGCTCCCCGACAGGAGACTACTATGGCTACACCTTC.

V and J are TRBV18 and TRBJ2-7, with 8 bases aligning to TRBD1. Unmatched junction bases numbered 11, after V lost 1 base and J lost 6 bases. In germline, CDR1 is KGHSH, CDR2 LQKENI. This CDR3 contains 16 residues. This CDR3 is CASSPLLGQAVPEQYF. The CDR3 DNA reads TGTGCCAGCTCACCACTTTTGGGACAGGCTGTCCCCGAGCAGTACTTC.